Below are 8 T cell receptor beta chains sequenced from a single sample in a study of CD8+CD57+ T cells in acquired aplastic anemia (dated by TCRdb to 2016 to 2019). The patients picked for sequencing were ones in whom flow cytometry had shown an expansion of CD8+CD57+ cells. Sequencing relied on an Illumina HiSeq 2000. TCR beta VDJ combination and CDR3 sequence profiling used genomic DNA as the template. TCRdb cleaned the public reads at Q25 with fastp, built clones with MiXCR and kept in-frame beta chains. Every CDR3 protein is listed once, alongside the most common genes and DNA of its rows. This sample is represented by just over 200,000 distinct CDR3 sequences; approximately 65% of them were singletons. About 60% of the sample goes to the ten largest clones. Input material: sorted CD4+, CD8+, or CD8+CD57+ T cells (not recorded which) from PBMCs. The receptors come from a human donor with aplastic anemia.

The chain carries TRBV14 and TRBJ2-3; 12 bases are shared with TRBD2. Germline-derived CDR1 and CDR2 are SGHDN and FVKESK. This CDR3 region has 15 residues. V was pared by 2 bases and J by 9 bases, with 6 bases of the junction left unmatched. The CDR3 region has the DNA TGTGCCAGCAGCCAATCTAGCGGGAGGGCCGACACGCAGTATTTT. This translates into CASSQSSGRADTQYF.

This clonotype was found a few times. This chain joins TRBV7-2 and TRBJ2-7; the D gene is possibly TRBD2 (5 bases). The CDR3 loop spans 13 amino acids. Germline CDR1 is SGHTA and CDR2 is FQGNSA. V shed 6 bases and J shed 4 bases, with 13 bases lying between them. The CDR3 DNA reads TGTGCCAGCAGTAAAAATTGGAGGTACGAGCAGTACTTC. Its protein is CASSKNWRYEQYF.

This clonotype was seen at least ten times. The V and J genes are TRBV28 and TRBJ1-5; 8 bases match TRBD1. The CDR3 is 15 residues long. Germline lookup yields CDR1 MDHEN and CDR2 SYDVKM. V lost 3 bases and J lost 5; bases outside the gene matches: 6. The CDR3 DNA is TGTGCCAGCAGTTTTGGACAGGGCGTCGATCAGCCCCAGCATTTT. Its translation is CASSFGQGVDQPQHF.

The table lists this clonotype with a few counts. The chain uses TRBV24-1 and TRBJ2-1, with TRBD2 identical over 14 bases. Germline V lookup: CDR1 KGHDR, CDR2 SFDVKD. The CDR3 has 18 residues. Trimming took 4 bases from V and 9 from J; bases not matched to a gene: 13. In nucleotides, the CDR3 is TGTGCCACCAGTGACCGAACCCCGGGACTAGCGGGAGAGGGTGAGCAGTTCTTC. Residues: CATSDRTPGLAGEGEQFF.

This clonotype appeared a few times. V and J are TRBV15 and TRBJ2-7; unclear D gene. Per the germline V gene, CDR1 is LNHNV and CDR2 is YYDKDF (reference sequence). This CDR3 comprises 11 residues. Trimming removed 5 bases at V and 4 bases at J, with 6 bases between. This chain's CDR3 is CATSSRYEQYF. The CDR3 DNA sequence: TGTGCCACCAGCTCACGTTACGAGCAGTACTTC.

Ten or more counts support this clonotype. The chain carries TRBV5-6 and TRBJ2-7, with D perhaps matching TRBD1 (5 bases). Germline V gene data show CDR1 as SGHDT and CDR2 as YYEEEE. The CDR3 spans 14 residues. V lost 2 bases, J lost 4 bases, and 13 bases lay in between. This CDR3 is CASSFGLGQYEQYF. CDR3 nucleotide sequence: TGTGCCAGCAGCTTCGGGTTGGGGCAATACGAGCAGTACTTC.

V is TRBV7-8 and J is TRBJ2-1, with D possibly TRBD2 on 6 matching bases. The V end lost 4 bases, the J end lost 1 base, and 20 bases lay between the germline ends. CDR1 and CDR2 (germline): SGHVS, FQNEAQ. This CDR3 is built from 18 residues. The chain's CDR3 is CASSSPGTQDDSYNEQFF. For the CDR3, the DNA is TGTGCCAGCAGCTCTCCGGGGACTCAAGACGATTCCTACAATGAGCAGTTCTTC.

The chain employs TRBV12-3 or TRBV12-4 and TRBJ2-7, with a possible D match to TRBD1 (6 bases). The ends were cut back, 6 bases at V and 7 bases at J, with 10 bases in the middle. This CDR3 comprises 11 residues. CDR3 sequence (DNA): TGTGCCAGCAGGAATAGGGGGGAGCAGTACTTC. It specifies CASRNRGEQYF.